This T cell receptor (beta chain) is drawn from a study of T cell repertoires in cytomegalovirus infection. Study-wide context: It was the public TCR beta signatures that indicated both CMV infection and matching HLA type. Whole-study results and caveats: Across the ex vivo response, the dominant clonotypes were HLA-C-restricted CMV-specific TCR beta clonotypes.

Unmatched junction bases numbered 2, after V lost 5 bases and J lost 5 bases. The CDR3 covers 13 residues. In its sample, this clonotype was seen many times. Antigen: not known. Each CDR3 protein is one row after TCRdb ran MiXCR on the reads. The table records about 360,000 distinct CDR3 sequences, 15% to 20% of them present only once. The source is a human donor in good health (CMV status not recorded). Some clones in this sample may be carry-over from other donors' samples. The chain joins TRBV12-3 or TRBV12-4 to TRBJ1-5; the match to TRBD1 covers 8 bases. The sample comprised PBMCs. Written as DNA, the CDR3 is TGTGCCAGCAGTCAGGACAGGGATCAGCCCCAGCATTTT. Its translation: CASSQDRDQPQHF.